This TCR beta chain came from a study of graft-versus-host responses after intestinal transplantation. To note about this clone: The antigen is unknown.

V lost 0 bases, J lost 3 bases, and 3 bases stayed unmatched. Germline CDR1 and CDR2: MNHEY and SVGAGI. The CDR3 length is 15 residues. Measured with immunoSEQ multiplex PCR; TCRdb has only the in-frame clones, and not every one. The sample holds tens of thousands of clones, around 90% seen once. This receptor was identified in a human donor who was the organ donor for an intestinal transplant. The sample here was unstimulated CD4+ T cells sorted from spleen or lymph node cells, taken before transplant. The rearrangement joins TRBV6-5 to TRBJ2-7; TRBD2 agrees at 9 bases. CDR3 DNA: TGTGCCAGCAGTTACTCGAGTAGCGGGAGCTACGAGCAGTACTTC. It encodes CASSYSSSGSYEQYF.